This is a list of T cell receptor beta chains from one sample in a study of spatial heterogeneity in lung cancer. Using its own MiXCR run on the 5' RACE reads, TCRdb lists one record per CDR3 protein. The data hold 95,000 to 130,000 distinct CDR3 sequences, with 12% observed a single time. The specimen comprised PBMCs, sampled at follow-up. These receptors all stem from a male donor with early-stage non-small cell lung cancer. The conserved cysteine and the conserved F or W are not part of the CDR3 here.

J gene: TRBJ1-6
V gene: TRBV15
CDR3 protein: ATSRDGQGAGSPLH

J gene: TRBJ1-4
V gene: TRBV5-1
CDR3 protein: ASSLGGIRNEKLF

J gene: TRBJ1-5
V gene: TRBV19
CDR3 protein: ASSWRQGNQPQH

J gene: TRBJ1-1
V gene: TRBV19
CDR3 protein: ASSEGQYGNTEAF

J gene: TRBJ2-2
V gene: TRBV5-1
CDR3 protein: ASRRDNTNTGELF

J gene: TRBJ2-5
V gene: TRBV2
CDR3 protein: ASRWTELLQETQY

J gene: TRBJ1-5
V gene: TRBV20-1
CDR3 protein: SARLRANQPQH

J gene: TRBJ2-3
V gene: TRBV4-2
CDR3 protein: ASSQDTGALGVGQY

J gene: TRBJ2-5
V gene: TRBV6-5
CDR3 protein: ATGRGGGQETQY

J gene: TRBJ2-7
V gene: TRBV19
CDR3 protein: ASSIGRTAAYEQY

J gene: TRBJ1-5
V gene: TRBV6-6
CDR3 protein: ASGDRRLDSNQPQH

J gene: TRBJ1-1
V gene: TRBV20-1
CDR3 protein: SAREGRGEAF

J gene: TRBJ2-2
V gene: TRBV11-2
CDR3 protein: ASSPSLDGATGELF

J gene: TRBJ2-4
V gene: TRBV6-1
CDR3 protein: ASSQDRSKNIQY

J gene: TRBJ1-2
V gene: TRBV10-3
CDR3 protein: AISASTGQGRGNYGYT

J gene: TRBJ1-1
V gene: TRBV12-3/TRBV12-4
CDR3 protein: ASSLWGDGAEAF

J gene: TRBJ2-7
V gene: TRBV12-3/TRBV12-4
CDR3 protein: ASSLGSDSYEQY

J gene: TRBJ2-1
V gene: TRBV5-1
CDR3 protein: ASSPEAAGGYNEQF

J gene: TRBJ1-5
V gene: TRBV6-1
CDR3 protein: ASSEVGGSNQPQH

J gene: TRBJ2-2
V gene: TRBV12-3/TRBV12-4
CDR3 protein: ASSFGGTQNTGELF

J gene: TRBJ2-6
V gene: TRBV6-6
CDR3 protein: ASSLRGDGANVLT

J gene: TRBJ1-1
V gene: TRBV28
CDR3 protein: ASSRTGGNTEAF

J gene: TRBJ2-3
V gene: TRBV7-9
CDR3 protein: ASSDRDRGLDTQY

J gene: TRBJ2-2
V gene: TRBV6-2/TRBV6-3
CDR3 protein: ASVKLNTGELF

J gene: TRBJ2-5
V gene: TRBV7-7
CDR3 protein: ASSPRGRRETQY

J gene: TRBJ2-7
V gene: TRBV18
CDR3 protein: ASSPGVRGNRFYEQY

J gene: TRBJ2-3
V gene: TRBV4-2
CDR3 protein: ASSQALPWNTDTQY

J gene: TRBJ2-7
V gene: TRBV2
CDR3 protein: ASIVSYSGGAYEQY

J gene: TRBJ2-5
V gene: TRBV9
CDR3 protein: ASSVQGSQETQY

J gene: TRBJ1-4
V gene: TRBV2
CDR3 protein: ASMGYGEKLF

J gene: TRBJ1-2
V gene: TRBV18
CDR3 protein: ASSPRSQGARYGYT

J gene: TRBJ2-3
V gene: TRBV29-1
CDR3 protein: SAWTADTQY

J gene: TRBJ1-2
V gene: TRBV3-1
CDR3 protein: ASSQSRDRLLYGYT

J gene: TRBJ1-2
V gene: TRBV27
CDR3 protein: ASTNRQGLVYGYT

J gene: TRBJ2-1
V gene: TRBV5-1
CDR3 protein: ASSLALHRADEQF